This TCR beta chain was profiled in a study of cytomegalovirus exposure and HLA in healthy donors. J was trimmed by 3 bases and V by 5 bases; bases with no gene match: 8. Germline values: CDR1 SGHTA, CDR2 FQGNSA. CDR3 length: 16 amino acids. For this clone: Its specificity is not known.

PCR employed 60 Vbeta and 13 Jbeta primers. Assay: immunoSEQ multiplex PCR; the TCRdb copy retains only in-frame clones and omits some. The top ten clones hold roughly 2.8% of a sample with 150,000 or so clones, about 70% of them seen once. Findings of the study overall: It emerged from a later analysis that several of the most significant clusters appeared to be linked to common viral pathogens. The authors later linked a missense DCLRE1C variant to TCR beta V- and J-gene trimming. Immune exposure was documented only through CMV serostatus. Later analysis indicated greater clonal expansion among HLA-associated TCR beta chains than among equally common other chains.

The sequence derives from a man between 18 and 35 years old in good health and CMV-seronegative. The rearrangement links TRBV7-2 to TRBJ2-1; 9 bases fit TRBD2. The specimen was PBMCs. CDR3: CASSPRISGGYNEQFF. The CDR3 DNA reads as TGTGCCAGCAGCCCCCGTATTAGCGGGGGCTACAATGAGCAGTTCTTC.